This T cell receptor beta chain was recovered during a study of a mutant IDH1 vaccine in newly diagnosed glioma. Study background: Treated patients showed a male proportion of around 60%, a female proportion of about 40%, and a mean age of about 41 years. Patients' prior therapy spanned radiotherapy, temozolomide, or both; most underwent both. Whole-study results and caveats: Vaccination induced immune responses in over 85% of patients. Among top peripheral T cell clonotypes, changes seemed unrelated to pseudoprogression.

Time point meaning: week 47, end of study. Alongside topical imiquimod, each dose of vaccine comprised 300 ug of mutant IDH1 20-mer peptide. Produced via immunoSEQ multiplex PCR; TCRdb's table is partial and in-frame only. The profile shows some 62,000 clones, 80% to 85% of them singletons. As to this clone: Its antigen is still unknown.

The V end was cut by 8 bases, the J end by 4 bases, with 12 bases between. The CDR3 is made up of 13 amino acids. In germline, CDR1 is MNHEY, CDR2 SVGAGI. V is TRBV6-5 and J is TRBJ1-5; TRBD1 might be the D (6 bases). The sample in question was PBMCs, obtained from a glioma patient whose treatment included an IDH1 peptide vaccine. This clonotype was sampled from a man aged 25 to 45 with glioma. In nucleotides, the CDR3 is TGTGCCAGCCGAGGGACACAAAATCAGCCCCAGCATTTT. It is translated as CASRGTQNQPQHF.